This TCR beta chain was found in a study of OX40 agonist ivuxolimab in advanced cancers. Background for the entire study: Ivuxolimab was a fully human IgG2 agonistic monoclonal antibody targeting the costimulatory receptor OX40 (CD134). Intravenous ivuxolimab was administered to patients every 2 weeks at six dose levels: 0.01, 0.1, 0.3, 1.5, 3 and 10 mg/kg. Of the approximately 50 patients in dose escalation, some 20 had hepatocellular carcinoma, about 15 had melanoma, 9 had renal cell carcinoma and 9 had head and neck cancer. In the dose-escalation cohort, 82.7% of patients were male, and the mean age was around 60 years, with a range of roughly 20 to 79. Patients were allowed to have had prior anti-PD-1, anti-PD-L1 or anti-CTLA-4 therapy, and around 40% of the dose-escalation patients had previously received checkpoint inhibitors. Three dose-escalation patients achieved partial responses, one with hepatocellular carcinoma and two with cutaneous melanoma. The purpose of peripheral TCRbeta sequencing was to test whether ivuxolimab changed TCR sequence diversity and led to clonal T-cell expansion. The paper describes the monotherapy dose-escalation part (N = 52 patients) of the phase I trial of ivuxolimab. The paper as a whole reports these results and caveats: After ivuxolimab, CD8+ T cells had more expanded clones than CD4+ T cells on average. Low levels of normalized T-cell clonal expansion were also seen in some nonresponding patients. The antigen specificity of the clonally expanded peripheral T cells was not determined. In the 0.1-3.0 mg/kg groups, partial responders were among the patients with the lowest normalized peripheral clonal expansion, particularly in CD8+ T cells. At doses of 0.1 to 3.0 mg/kg, clonal expansion of both CD4+ and CD8+ T cells in blood was seen between baseline and week 6.

Note on this clone: The antigen this receptor binds is unknown. Within one base of it there is no much larger clone, and no base qualities were kept.

The germline V gene gives CDR1 as KGHSH and CDR2 as LQKENI. Reading from cysteine to phenylalanine, the CDR3 counts 14 amino acids. Just CDR3 DNA is preserved here, 42 bases in frame from base 1. V gives up 0 bases and J gives up 5 bases, and the segment between their germline ends measures 8 bases. The trial excluded patients who had a history of autoimmune disease or were on systemic immunosuppression. Peripheral blood for TCR sequencing was drawn from every dose cohort at baseline, at cycle 4 day 1 and at cycle 7 day 1. Samples were obtained from an open-label, multicenter, first-in-human phase I dose-escalation trial of ivuxolimab. Adults with locally advanced or metastatic melanoma, renal cell carcinoma, hepatocellular carcinoma or head and neck squamous cell carcinoma were enrolled in the trial. Before TCR sequencing, CD4+ T cells and CD8+ T cells from peripheral blood were sorted into separate populations.

To sequence the TCRbeta CDR3 region, genomic DNA was isolated from the sorted cells. The immunoSEQ Assay was used for sequencing of TCRbeta CDR3 regions. In its TCRdb copy, this immuneACCESS table keeps in-frame sequences only and misses some clones. Where compared with another copy, unresolved V genes explain less than half of these, and the others have no known cause. For this sample there are roughly 62,000 clones; 91% appear just once. The biggest ten clones account for roughly 3.8% of the sample. The sequence came from an adult with an advanced solid tumor such as melanoma, head and neck, liver or kidney cancer. Sequenced here: CD4+ or CD8+ T cells sorted from blood, sampled in a trial of the OX40 agonist ivuxolimab. The chain is assembled from TRBV18 and TRBJ2-1; perhaps TRBD2 is the D gene, with 5 bases matching. The base sequence is TGTGCCAGCTCACCACCTAGCGCAGACAATGAGCAGTTCTTC. Its protein reads: CASSPPSADNEQFF.